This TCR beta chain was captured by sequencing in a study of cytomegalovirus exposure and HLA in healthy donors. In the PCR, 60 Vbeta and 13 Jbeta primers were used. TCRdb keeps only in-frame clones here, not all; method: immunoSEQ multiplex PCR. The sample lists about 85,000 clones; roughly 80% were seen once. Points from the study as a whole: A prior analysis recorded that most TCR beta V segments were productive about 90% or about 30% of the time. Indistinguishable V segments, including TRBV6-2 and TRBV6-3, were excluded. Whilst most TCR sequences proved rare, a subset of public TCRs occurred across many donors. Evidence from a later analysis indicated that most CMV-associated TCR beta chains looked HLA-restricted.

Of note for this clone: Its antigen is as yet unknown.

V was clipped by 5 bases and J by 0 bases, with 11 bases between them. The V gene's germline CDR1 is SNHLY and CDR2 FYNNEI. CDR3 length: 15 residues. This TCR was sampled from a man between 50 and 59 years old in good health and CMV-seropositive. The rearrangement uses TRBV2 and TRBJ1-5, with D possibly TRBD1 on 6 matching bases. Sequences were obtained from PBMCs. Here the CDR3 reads CASSQQGYSNQPQHF. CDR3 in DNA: TGTGCCAGCAGTCAACAGGGTTATAGCAATCAGCCCCAGCATTTT.